This T cell receptor (beta chain) was captured by sequencing in a study of tumor-infiltrating lymphocytes in primary liver carcinoma. Study findings and constraints: Tumor-adjacent and tumor-blood pairs shared less of their repertoires than tumor region pairs shared. Relative to blood, tumors carried a significantly larger fraction of the repertoire in their top 250 clones (p = 0.039).

Comment on this clonotype: Its antigen is currently unknown. Just one base apart from a much larger clone, this may be a read error.

Germline DNA was also extracted, with blood RNA taken from unsorted whole blood. Infection with HBV was chronic in patients; they were treatment-naive. Sampling before surgery obtained about 3.9 milliliters of peripheral blood. Germline V lookup: CDR1 MNHEY, CDR2 SVGAGI. Trimming pared 7 bases from V and 1 base from J, leaving 13 bases between. This CDR3 region has 14 residues. The input was around 530 ng total RNA; TCR beta cDNA was made from it with a constant-region primer. For TCR beta, libraries were produced by three nested multiplex PCR rounds using slightly modified ARM-PCR. With TRBV1-TRBV30 forward primers and a C-beta reverse primer, the first two PCR rounds were run for approximately 9 cycles each. TCRdb re-called the multiplex PCR reads through MiXCR, storing one row per CDR3 protein. This sample carries approximately 310,000 distinct CDR3 sequences, 60% to 80% of them seen once, and the ten largest clones take approximately 9%.

The V and J genes are TRBV6-5 and TRBJ1-2; D call uncertain. This TCR was sampled from a man in his forties with primary liver carcinoma and hepatitis B virus infection. Sequencing input: peripheral blood. CDR3 loop: CASKIPEGNYGYTF. CDR3 sequence (DNA): TGTGCCAGCAAAATTCCAGAGGGTAACTATGGCTACACCTTC.